This T cell receptor (beta chain) was obtained from a study of shared clonotypes between healthy human individuals. Every donor, a Caucasian adult, lived in Nashville, Tennessee. Turning to this clone: Its antigen is still unknown. A junction boundary mismatches the germline segment, possibly from a read error.

Germline V gene lookup returns CDR1 SGHTA and CDR2 FQGTGA. The CDR3 extends over 18 amino acids. The data were produced by immunoSEQ multiplex PCR, yet TCRdb's version contains in-frame clones alone and is incomplete. The top ten hold roughly 0.62% of the sample, which has 900,000 to 1,200,000 clones, about four fifths seen once. Study conclusions and caveats: Estimated richness was generally greater in naive than memory subsets. Rarefaction demonstrated incomplete sorted-subset sequencing despite large depth.

The rearrangement uses TRBV7-3 and TRBJ2-7, with 11 bases matching TRBD1. This TCR was recovered from a young man in good health. Some clones in this sample may be carry-over from other donors' samples. Sequenced: memory CD4+ T cells from PBMCs. Subset denoted: CD45RA-negative fraction. Here the CDR3 DNA reads TGTGCCAGCAACTTAGGGACAGGGGGTCCACCCTTCTCCTACGAGCAGTACTTC. It specifies CASNLGTGGPPFSYEQYF.